The clone carrying this TCR beta chain turned up a few times. What it binds is not known. These data originate in a study of T-cell memory formation after mild COVID-19. Notes on the study in general: CD4+ bias marked clones expanding day 15 to 37, unlike balanced contracting clones.

TCRdb fed the 5' RACE reads into MiXCR, producing one record per CDR3 protein. The repertoire consists of approximately 200,000 distinct CDR3 sequences, with under 20% occurring once and the leading ten covering 2% to 2.5%. The sequenced sample consisted of PBMCs or a T cell subset sorted from them (not recorded which). The receptor's source is an adult woman who had mild COVID-19 (a few samples of this study predate the infection). Cell type and time point are not known.

CDR3 DNA sequence: TGTGCCACCAGTGATTCCGGGACTAGTATCTCAGATACGCAGTATTTT. This gives the protein CATSDSGTSISDTQYF. The rearrangement joins TRBV24-1 to TRBJ2-3; the match to TRBD2 covers 8 bases. The CDR3 consists of 16 residues. Germline V gene sequence: CDR1 KGHDR, CDR2 SFDVKD. V was pared by 2 bases and J by 4 bases, with 7 bases of the junction left unmatched.